Sequencing of this T cell receptor beta chain was carried out in a study of CD8 T cells in ankylosing spondylitis. This clonotype was detected only a few times. This CDR3 is built from 15 residues. The germline gives CDR1 MNHEY, CDR2 SMNVEV (reference sequence). The ends were cut back, 2 bases at V and 6 bases at J, with 14 bases in the middle. Via MiXCR, TCRdb re-called the 5' RACE reads, giving one row per CDR3 protein. The sample lists about 36,000 distinct CDR3 sequences; over 10% were seen once. Sequencing used synovial fluid, either unsorted or a sorted T cell fraction (not recorded which). V and J are TRBV27 and TRBJ1-5; D is possibly TRBD1 (5 bases). The sequence came from a male donor with ankylosing spondylitis. Here the CDR3 reads CASSLRGRGLQPQHF. For the CDR3, the DNA is TGTGCCAGCAGTTTAAGGGGTCGGGGCCTTCAGCCCCAGCATTTT.